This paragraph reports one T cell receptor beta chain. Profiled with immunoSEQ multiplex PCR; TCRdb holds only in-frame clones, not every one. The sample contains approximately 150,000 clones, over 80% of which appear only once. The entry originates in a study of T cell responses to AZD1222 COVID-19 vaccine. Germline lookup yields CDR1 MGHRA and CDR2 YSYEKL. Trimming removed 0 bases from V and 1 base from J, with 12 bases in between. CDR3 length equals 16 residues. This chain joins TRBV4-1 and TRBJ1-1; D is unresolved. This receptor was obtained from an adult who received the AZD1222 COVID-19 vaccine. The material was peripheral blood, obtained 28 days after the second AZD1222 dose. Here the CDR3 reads CASSQELFATNTEAFF. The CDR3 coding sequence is TGCGCCAGCAGCCAAGAATTGTTTGCTACGAACACTGAAGCTTTCTTT.